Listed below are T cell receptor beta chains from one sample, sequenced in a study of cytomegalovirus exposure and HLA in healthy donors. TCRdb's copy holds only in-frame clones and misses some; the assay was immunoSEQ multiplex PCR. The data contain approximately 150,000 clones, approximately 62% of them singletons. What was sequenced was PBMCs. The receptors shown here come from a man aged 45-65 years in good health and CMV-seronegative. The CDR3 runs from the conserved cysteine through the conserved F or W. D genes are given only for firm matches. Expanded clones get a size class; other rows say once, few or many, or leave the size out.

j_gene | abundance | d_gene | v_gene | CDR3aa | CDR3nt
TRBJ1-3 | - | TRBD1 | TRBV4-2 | CASSQLTGRTGNTIYF | TGTGCCAGCAGCCAGCTGACAGGGAGAACTGGAAACACCATATATTTT
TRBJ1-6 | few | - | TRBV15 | CATSRDPSNSPLHF | TGTGCCACCAGCAGAGATCCCTCCAATTCACCCCTCCACTTT
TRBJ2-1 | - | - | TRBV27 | CASSLSDYNEQFF | TGTGCCAGCAGTTTAAGCGACTACAATGAGCAGTTCTTC
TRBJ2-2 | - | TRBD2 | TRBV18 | CASSPGLAGADTGELFF | TGTGCCAGCTCACCGGGACTAGCGGGGGCGGACACCGGGGAGCTGTTTTTT
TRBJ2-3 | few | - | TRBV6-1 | CATLGRPSTDTQYF | TGTGCCACCTTGGGCCGTCCTAGCACAGATACGCAGTATTTT
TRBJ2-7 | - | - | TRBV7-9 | CASSITTGEQYF | TGTGCCAGCAGTATTACGACGGGCGAGCAGTACTTC
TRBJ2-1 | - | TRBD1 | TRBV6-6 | CASSWGQGPTAGQFF | TGTGCCAGCAGTTGGGGACAGGGTCCCACAGCGGGGCAGTTCTTC
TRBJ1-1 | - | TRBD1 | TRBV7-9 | CASSLGQGNTEAFF | TGTGCCAGCAGCTTAGGACAGGGAAACACTGAAGCTTTCTTT
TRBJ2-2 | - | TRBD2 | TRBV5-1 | CASSPRTRVNGNTGELFF | TGCGCCAGCAGCCCACGGACTAGGGTGAACGGGAACACCGGGGAGCTGTTTTTT
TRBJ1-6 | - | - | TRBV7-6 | CASSQLGAAGPPLHF | TGTGCCAGCAGCCAACTTGGGGCAGCCGGGCCACCCCTCCACTTT
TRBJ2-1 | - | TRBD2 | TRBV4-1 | CASSQEAGGREQFF | TGCGCCAGCAGCCAAGAGGCGGGGGGGCGCGAGCAGTTCTTC
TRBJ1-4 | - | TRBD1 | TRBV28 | CASSLRDSATNEKLFF | TGTGCCAGCAGCCTTCGGGACAGCGCAACTAATGAAAAACTGTTTTTT
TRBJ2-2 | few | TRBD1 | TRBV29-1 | CSVEGDITTGSNTGELFF | TGCAGCGTTGAAGGGGACATAACGACAGGGTCGAACACCGGGGAGCTGTTTTTT
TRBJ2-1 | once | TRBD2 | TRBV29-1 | CSVPGGAFYNEQFF | TGCAGCGTCCCCGGGGGGGCCTTTTACAATGAGCAGTTCTTC
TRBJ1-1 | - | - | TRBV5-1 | CASSLGPREENTEAFF | TGCGCCAGCAGCTTGGGTCCCAGGGAGGAGAACACTGAAGCTTTCTTT
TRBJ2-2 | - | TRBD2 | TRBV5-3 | CARSYGTSGRNTGELFF | TGTGCCAGAAGCTACGGGACTAGCGGACGGAACACCGGGGAGCTGTTTTTT
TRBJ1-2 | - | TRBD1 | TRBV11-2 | CASSQETGSYGYTF | TGTGCCAGCAGCCAAGAGACAGGGTCTTATGGCTACACCTTC
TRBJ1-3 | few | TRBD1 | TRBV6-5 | CASGSNRGRNTIYF | TGTGCCAGCGGGTCAAACAGGGGGCGAAACACCATATATTTT
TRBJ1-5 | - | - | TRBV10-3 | CAISPVGGQPQHF | TGTGCCATCAGTCCGGTGGGGGGTCAGCCCCAGCATTTT
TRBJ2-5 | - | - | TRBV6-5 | CASSYSRETQYF | TGTGCCAGCAGTTACTCCCGAGAGACCCAGTACTTC
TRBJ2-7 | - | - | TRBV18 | CASSPTAGVEQYF | TGTGCCAGCTCACCGACGGCAGGGGTCGAGCAGTACTTC
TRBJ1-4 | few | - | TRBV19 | CASSIVNRDNEKLFF | TGTGCCAGTAGTATCGTAAACAGGGATAATGAAAAACTGTTTTTT
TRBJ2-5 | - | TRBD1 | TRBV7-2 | CASSHHPGQGSGKTQYF | TGTGCCAGCAGCCACCACCCGGGACAGGGGTCAGGGAAGACCCAGTACTTC
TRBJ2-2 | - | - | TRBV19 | CASSIVLTGELFF | TGTGCCAGTAGTATAGTACTCACCGGGGAGCTGTTTTTT
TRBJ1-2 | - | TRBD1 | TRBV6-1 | CASRRQGALLYTF | TGTGCCAGCAGACGACAGGGGGCACTACTCTACACCTTC
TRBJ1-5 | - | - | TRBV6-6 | CASSPLWGEQPQHF | TGTGCCAGCAGTCCCCTTTGGGGGGAACAGCCCCAGCATTTT
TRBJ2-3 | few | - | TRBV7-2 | CASSLLTDTQYF | TGTGCCAGCAGCCTCCTCACAGATACGCAGTATTTT
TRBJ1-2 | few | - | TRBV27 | CASSLGGVSNYGYTF | TGTGCCAGCAGTTTGGGGGGGGTTTCTAACTATGGCTACACCTTC
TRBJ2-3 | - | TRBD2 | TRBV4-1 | CASSRSPQGLAGGLDTQYF | TGCGCCAGCAGCCGCTCACCCCAAGGACTAGCGGGGGGCCTGGATACGCAGTATTTT
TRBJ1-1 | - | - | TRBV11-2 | CASSLVGGGTEAFF | TGTGCCAGCAGCTTAGTCGGGGGGGGGACTGAAGCTTTCTTT
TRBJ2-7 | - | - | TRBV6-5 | CASRFSPGVRQYF | TGTGCCAGCAGATTTTCCCCAGGGGTGAGGCAGTACTTC
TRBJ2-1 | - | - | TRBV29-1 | CSKTGLGNEQFF | TGCAGCAAAACGGGACTCGGCAATGAGCAGTTCTTC
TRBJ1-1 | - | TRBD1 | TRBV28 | CASSLSDRGGTEAFF | TGTGCCAGCAGTCTCTCTGACAGGGGTGGGACTGAAGCTTTCTTT
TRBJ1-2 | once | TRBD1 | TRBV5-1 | CASSSQQGEDGYTF | TGCGCCAGCAGCTCCCAACAGGGGGAAGATGGCTACACCTTC
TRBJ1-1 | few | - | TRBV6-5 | CASSYTGGLEAFF | TGTGCCAGCAGTTACACGGGAGGGCTAGAAGCTTTCTTT
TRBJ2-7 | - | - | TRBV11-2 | CASSYTTSGHSSYEQYF | TGTGCCAGCAGCTACACGACCTCTGGACACAGCTCCTACGAGCAGTACTTC
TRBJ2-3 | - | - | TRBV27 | CASSLALTDTQYF | TGTGCCAGCAGCCTAGCCCTCACAGATACGCAGTATTTT
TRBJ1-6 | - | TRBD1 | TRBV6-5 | CASSYSGQGHSPLHF | TGTGCCAGCAGTTACTCGGGACAGGGGCATTCACCCCTCCACTTT
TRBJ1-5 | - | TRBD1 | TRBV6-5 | CASSYSRDSLSQHF | TGTGCCAGCAGTTACTCCCGGGACAGCCTTTCCCAGCATTTT
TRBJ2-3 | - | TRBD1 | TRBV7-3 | CASSPGQGILDTQYF | TGTGCCAGCAGCCCCGGACAGGGGATTTTAGATACGCAGTATTTT
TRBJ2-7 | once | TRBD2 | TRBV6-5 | CASSYVRGVSYEQYF | TGTGCCAGCAGTTACGTCCGGGGGGTATCCTACGAGCAGTACTTC
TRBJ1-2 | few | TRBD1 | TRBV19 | CASSIRDRGRYGYTF | TGTGCCAGTAGTATCCGGGACAGGGGGCGTTATGGCTACACCTTC
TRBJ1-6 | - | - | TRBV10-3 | CAISESGRGNSPLHF | TGTGCCATCAGTGAGTCAGGGCGGGGCAATTCACCCCTCCACTTT
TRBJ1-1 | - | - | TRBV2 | CASSVTGLNTEAFF | TGTGCCAGCAGTGTCACGGGATTGAACACTGAAGCTTTCTTT
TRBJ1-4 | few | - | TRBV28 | CASVHRVAGEKLFF | TGTGCCAGCGTACACAGGGTTGCGGGTGAAAAACTGTTTTTT
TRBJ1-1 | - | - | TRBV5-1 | CASTWGGAGRTEAFF | TGCGCCAGCACCTGGGGGGGGGCCGGGCGGACTGAAGCTTTCTTT
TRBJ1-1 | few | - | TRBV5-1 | CASSPLGQNTEAFF | TGCGCCAGCAGCCCGCTGGGACAGAACACTGAAGCTTTCTTT
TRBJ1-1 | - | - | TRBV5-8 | CASSLATAGDFF | TGTGCCAGCAGCTTGGCAACAGCGGGGGATTTCTTT
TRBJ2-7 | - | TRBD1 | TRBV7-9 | CASSQDRDSSYEQYF | TGTGCCAGCAGCCAGGACAGGGATAGCTCCTACGAGCAGTACTTC
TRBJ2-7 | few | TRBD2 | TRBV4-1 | CASSQLHILAGANYEQYF | TGCGCCAGCAGCCAATTGCACATCTTAGCGGGGGCCAACTACGAGCAGTACTTC
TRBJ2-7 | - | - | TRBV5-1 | CASSLQGNHEQYF | TGCGCCAGCAGCTTACAGGGAAACCACGAGCAGTACTTC
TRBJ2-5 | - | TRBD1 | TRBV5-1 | CASRAGTEGETQYF | TGCGCCAGCAGGGCCGGGACAGAGGGAGAGACCCAGTACTTC
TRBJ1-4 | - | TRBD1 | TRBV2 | CASSNGQGDNEKLFF | TGTGCCAGCAGTAATGGACAGGGCGATAATGAAAAACTGTTTTTT
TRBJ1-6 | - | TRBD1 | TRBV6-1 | CASSETGRNSPLHF | TGTGCCAGCAGTGAGACAGGGCGTAATTCACCCCTCCACTTT
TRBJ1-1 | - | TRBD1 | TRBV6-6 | CASSYTGTGKGTEAFF | TGTGCCAGCAGTTACACCGGGACAGGGAAGGGCACTGAAGCTTTCTTT
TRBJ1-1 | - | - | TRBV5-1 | CASSLGGPDTEAFF | TGCGCCAGCAGCTTAGGAGGGCCGGACACTGAAGCTTTCTTT
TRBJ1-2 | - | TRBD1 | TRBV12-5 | CASGFRGTGALGGYTF | TGTGCTAGTGGTTTCAGGGGGACAGGGGCACTGGGTGGCTACACCTTC
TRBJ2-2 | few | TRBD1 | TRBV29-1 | CSVRQGSIGELFF | TGCAGCGTAAGACAGGGGAGCATCGGGGAGCTGTTTTTT
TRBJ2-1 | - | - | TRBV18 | CASSPSKGNNEQFF | TGTGCCAGCTCACCAAGTAAGGGGAACAATGAGCAGTTCTTC